The 4 T cell receptor beta chains presented below share a single source sample, sequenced in a study of vaccination and CD4 T cells after COVID-19. The Oncomine TCR Beta short-read assay sequenced DNA from cultured CD4+ T cells. From the PCR reads, TCRdb called clonotypes with MiXCR, one entry per CDR3 protein. The profile shows roughly 4,800 distinct CDR3 sequences, less than 65% of them singletons. Treatment: roughly 11-day PBMC culture with coronavirus spike peptide pools or control peptides (ViraFEST assay). The unexposed donor's CD4+ T cells were collected before the COVID-19 pandemic (2011-2018). No cognate antigen is known for these TCRs. Material: CD4+ T cells from blood, cultured in vitro. Source of these receptors: a human donor in good health.

CDR3: CASSHLGGRRQDQPQHF. In DNA, the CDR3 is TGCGCCAGCAGCCACCTTGGGGGAAGGAGGCAGGATCAGCCCCAGCATTTT. The chain couples TRBV4-1 to TRBJ1-5, with D perhaps TRBD1 (5 bases). From germline, CDR1 is MGHRA and CDR2 YSYEKL. The CDR3 covers 17 residues. Trimming took 3 bases from V and 5 from J, leaving 20 bases between them.

The chain links TRBV24-1 to TRBJ2-5; 8 nucleotides line up with TRBD2. Germline trimming cut 4 bases from V and 5 bases from J; bases unmatched to any gene: 14. The CDR3 is 17 amino acids. The germline V gene has CDR1 KGHDR and CDR2 SFDVKD. The CDR3 DNA reads TGTGCCACCAGTGACGGGGGGGCCGGTAACTTTCGGGAGACCCAGTACTTC. Translation: CATSDGGAGNFRETQYF.

V usage is TRBV20-1 and J usage is TRBJ1-2; D perhaps matches TRBD1 (5 bases). Germline values: CDR1 DFQATT, CDR2 SNEGSKA (reference sequence). CDR3 length: 13 residues. V was trimmed by 3 bases and J by 8 bases, leaving 16 bases between them. The CDR3 nucleotides read TGCAGTGCTAGGGCCGGGACGGGGGTCGGCTACACCTTC. Encoded protein: CSARAGTGVGYTF.

The chain combines TRBV27 with TRBJ1-1, with D maybe TRBD1 (5 bases). V shed 7 bases and J shed 0 bases, with 18 bases lying between them. This CDR3 has 16 amino acids. Germline CDR1 MNHEY, CDR2 SMNVEV (reference sequence). CDR3 DNA sequence: TGTGCCAGCATCAAAGGGCTATGGGGGGTGAACACTGAAGCTTTCTTT. It is translated as CASIKGLWGVNTEAFF.